These 27 T cell receptor beta chains were sequenced from one sample in a study of cytomegalovirus exposure and HLA in healthy donors. This table comes from immunoSEQ multiplex PCR, and its TCRdb copy is limited to in-frame clones, with some not included. The table records about 260,000 clones, about 90% of them present only once. Sample: PBMCs. The receptor set was obtained from a woman aged 25 to 39 in good health and CMV-seronegative.

This clone has only a few counts. In DNA form, the CDR3 reads TGTGCCAGCAGTTACTCGACTAGCTACGGCTACGAGCAGTACTTC. This sequence encodes CASSYSTSYGYEQYF. V is TRBV6-5 and J is TRBJ2-7; 7 bases map to TRBD2. V lost 0 bases and J lost 3; bases outside the gene matches: 5. This CDR3 has 15 residues. The germline V gene has CDR1 MNHEY and CDR2 SVGAGI.

The chain links TRBV5-1 to TRBJ2-7, with 10 nucleotides matching TRBD2. Trimming cost V 1 base and J 1 base; bases outside gene matches: 2. This CDR3 region has 15 residues. Germline-derived CDR1 and CDR2 are SGHRS and YFSETQ. CDR3 nucleotides: TGCGCCAGCAGCTTGATTAGCGGGAGGTCCTACGAGCAGTACTTC. This sequence encodes CASSLISGRSYEQYF.

The genes are TRBV19 and TRBJ2-1; D may be TRBD2 (6 bases). CDR3 length equals 14 residues. Germline V CDR1 and CDR2: LNHDA, SQIVND (reference sequence). V gave up 1 base and J gave up 7 bases, with 11 bases separating them. CDR3 region: CASSIGGEWNEQFF. Written as DNA, the CDR3 is TGTGCCAGTAGTATAGGGGGGGAGTGGAATGAGCAGTTCTTC.

J is TRBJ2-7 and V is TRBV19, with 12 bases that match TRBD1. The CDR3 has 15 amino acids. Germline lookup yields CDR1 LNHDA and CDR2 SQIVND (reference sequence). The V and J ends lost 3 bases and 4 bases, in that order; junction bases with no gene match: 4. The CDR3 reads CASSIGTGGGYEQYF. The CDR3 nucleotides read TGTGCCAGTAGTATCGGGACAGGGGGCGGGTACGAGCAGTACTTC. Complete variable domain (other parts from reference TRBV19 and TRBJ2-7): DGGITQSPKYLFRKEGQNVTLSCEQNLNHDAMYWYRQDPGQGLRLIYYSQIVNDFQKGDIAEGYSVSREKKESFPLTVTSAQKNPTAFYLCASSIGTGGGYEQYFGPGTRLTVT.

A single count supports this clone. Within the sample, other DNA sequences also encode this same CDR3. This chain links TRBV29-1 with TRBJ2-3; 8 bases match TRBD2. Germline CDR1 is SQVTM and CDR2 is ANQGSEA. V was pared by 3 bases and J by 0 bases, with 2 bases of the junction left unmatched. CDR3 length equals 14 residues. The CDR3 bases are TGCAGCGTTGAGCCTAGCGGGAGCACAGATACGCAGTATTTT. Amino acid sequence: CSVEPSGSTDTQYF.

V is TRBV18 and J is TRBJ2-3; D not resolved. V gave up 5 bases and J gave up 2 bases, with 17 bases separating them. The CDR3 totals 16 residues. CDR1 KGHSH and CDR2 LQKENI come from the germline V gene. In nucleotides, the CDR3 is TGTGCCAGCTCAGAAAGCCGGAACTTAAACACAGATACGCAGTATTTT. This translates into CASSESRNLNTDTQYF.

V usage is TRBV27 and J usage is TRBJ2-3, with a possible D match to TRBD1 (5 bases). The ends were cut back, 2 bases at V and 7 bases at J, with 13 bases in the middle. Germline-derived CDR1 and CDR2 are MNHEY and SMNVEV (reference sequence). This CDR3 is built from 14 residues. This chain's CDR3 is CASSLGAGRYTQYF. Written as DNA, the CDR3 is TGTGCCAGCAGTTTAGGGGCAGGGCGGTATACGCAGTATTTT.

As DNA, the CDR3 is TGTGCCAGCAGTTTATCTGGGGGCCAAGAGACCCAGTACTTC. It specifies CASSLSGGQETQYF. The V gene is TRBV28, the J gene TRBJ2-5; D may match TRBD1 or TRBD2 (5 bases each). The CDR3 runs to 14 residues. V dropped 1 base and J dropped 1 base, with 7 bases sitting between them. The germline gives CDR1 MDHEN, CDR2 SYDVKM.

This clone was seen only once. The V gene is TRBV15, the J gene TRBJ2-2, with 7 bases lining up with TRBD2. Per germline, CDR1 LNHNV and CDR2 YYDKDF (reference sequence). V trimming: 2 bases; J trimming: 6 bases; junction bases outside the gene matches: 9. The CDR3 loop spans 16 amino acids. CDR3 nucleotides: TGTGCCACCAGCAGATTGGGGGGGAGGGCAGCCGGGGAGCTGTTTTTT. It translates to CATSRLGGRAAGELFF.

The chain recombines TRBV5-6 with TRBJ1-4; D may be TRBD1 (5 bases). This CDR3 has 13 amino acids. Germline V gene sequence: CDR1 SGHDT, CDR2 YYEEEE. Between the trimmed V and J ends, which lost 0 bases and 5 bases, there was a span of 5 bases. The CDR3 coding sequence is TGTGCCAGCAGCTTGGGGGGGAATGAAAAACTGTTTTTT. Its translation: CASSLGGNEKLFF.

The chain is built from TRBV7-3 and TRBJ2-2; 7 nucleotides agree with TRBD2. Losses at the gene ends were 0 bases for V and 4 bases for J; bases not matched to a gene: 14. This CDR3 is built from 19 residues. Per germline, CDR1 SGHTA and CDR2 FQGTGA. In DNA form, the CDR3 reads TGTGCCAGCAGCTTAACGTTCGGGGGGAGTTACAGATCCACCGGGGAGCTGTTTTTT. Encoded protein: CASSLTFGGSYRSTGELFF.

J is TRBJ1-1 and V is TRBV6-4; D remains ambiguous. The CDR3 consists of 12 residues. Germline V gene data show CDR1 as MRHNA and CDR2 as SNTAGT. Trimming removed 7 bases from V and 2 bases from J, with 8 bases in between. The CDR3 DNA follows: TGTGCCAGCACTAGGATAAACACTGAAGCTTTCTTT. It is translated as CASTRINTEAFF.

Only one count was recorded for this clone. The rearrangement uses TRBV11-2 and TRBJ2-7, with D possibly TRBD2 on 5 matching bases. The CDR3 sequence is 17 residues long. Germline V lookup: CDR1 SGHAT, CDR2 FQNNGV. The V end was cut by 5 bases, the J end by 9 bases, with 29 bases between. CDR3 sequence reads: CASSPFPAFGVGSRQYF. DNA for the CDR3: TGTGCCAGCAGCCCCTTTCCCGCTTTCGGGGTGGGAAGTCGGCAGTACTTC.

Relative to its sample, this clone is medium-sized. The J gene is TRBJ2-5, the V gene TRBV7-2; D possibly matches TRBD1 or TRBD2 (6 bases each). The CDR3 loop spans 15 amino acids. Germline V lookup: CDR1 SGHTA, CDR2 FQGNSA. With 4 bases removed from V and 8 bases from J, the gap between germline ends came to 20 bases. This CDR3 reads CASSWGAEGQGTQYF. In DNA, the CDR3 is TGTGCCAGCAGCTGGGGGGCCGAGGGTCAAGGAACCCAGTACTTC.

The CDR3 bases are TGTGCCAGCAGCCCAGGGACAGCGAACACTGAAGCTTTCTTT. This sequence encodes CASSPGTANTEAFF. The gene calls are TRBV5-6 and TRBJ1-1; TRBD1 matches at 7 bases. The CDR3 length is 14 residues. V lost 4 bases to trimming and J lost 1 base; unmatched junction nucleotides: 4. Germline assignment: CDR1 SGHDT and CDR2 YYEEEE.

The V gene is TRBV18, the J gene TRBJ2-3; D perhaps matches TRBD2 (5 bases). The CDR3 length is 14 residues. Deletions cut 3 bases from V and 2 bases from J, with 9 bases between. Germline assignment: CDR1 KGHSH and CDR2 LQKENI. CDR3 sequence: CASSPRDFTDTQYF. The CDR3 nucleotides are TGTGCCAGCTCACCCCGGGATTTCACAGATACGCAGTATTTT.

The J gene is TRBJ1-4, the V gene TRBV15; 7 bases are shared with TRBD1. The V and J ends lost 1 base and 11 bases, in that order; junction bases with no gene match: 7. CDR1 and CDR2 (germline): LNHNV, YYDKDF (reference sequence). The CDR3 is made up of 14 amino acids. In DNA form, the CDR3 reads TGTGCCACCAGCAGAGGCGGACAGGCTGGGAAACTGTTTTTT. Translated: CATSRGGQAGKLFF.

The gene calls are TRBV5-1 and TRBJ2-2, with D possibly matching TRBD1 (5 bases). The V end lost 3 bases, the J end lost 6 bases, and 12 bases lay between the germline ends. The CDR3 has 14 amino acids. CDR1 and CDR2 from the germline V gene are SGHRS and YFSETQ. The CDR3 protein is CASSSLQGAGELFF. The CDR3 nucleotides are TGCGCCAGCAGCTCCCTCCAGGGCGCCGGGGAGCTGTTTTTT.

The DNA of the CDR3 is TGTGCCAGCAAGGGACTAGCGGGAGGGGGGGGTGAGACCCAGTACTTC. This gives the protein CASKGLAGGGGETQYF. The chain uses TRBV27 and TRBJ2-5; 16 nucleotides agree with TRBD2. V dropped 7 bases and J dropped 5; count of bases not matched to a gene: 7. This CDR3 spans 16 amino acids. Germline V gene lookup returns CDR1 MNHEY and CDR2 SMNVEV (reference sequence).

As regards this clone: A read error may produce the germline difference seen at one junction end. The genes are TRBV13 and TRBJ2-7, with 13 bases fitting TRBD2. CDR1 and CDR2 from the germline V gene are PRHDT and FYEKMQ (reference sequence). This CDR3 comprises 19 residues. The CDR3 DNA reads TGTGCCAGCAGCTTAGGGCTCGGACTAGCGGGAGACAACTCCCACGAGCAGTACTTC. Protein product: CASSLGLGLAGDNSHEQYF. Supplemented by reference TRBV13 and TRBJ2-7, the full variable domain reads AAGVIQSPRHLIKEKRETATLKCYPIPRHDTVYWYQQGPGQDPQFLISFYEKMQSDKGSIPDRFSAQQFSDYHSELNMSSLELGDSALYFCASSLGLGLAGDNSHEQYFGPGTRLTVT.

This clone appeared once. The chain joins TRBV7-8 to TRBJ2-1, with D hard to call. V dropped 2 bases and J dropped 5 bases, with 7 bases sitting between them. Germline CDR1 SGHVS, CDR2 FQNEAQ. This CDR3 is built from 13 residues. In DNA form, the CDR3 reads TGTGCCAGCAGCTTATTAGCCAACAATGAGCAGTTCTTC. Encoded protein: CASSLLANNEQFF. The whole variable domain, remainder taken from reference TRBV7-8 and TRBJ2-1, is GAGVSQSPRYKVAKRGQDVALRCDPISGHVSLFWYQQALGQGPEFLTYFQNEAQLDKSGLPSDRFFAERPEGSVSTLKIQRTQQEDSAVYLCASSLLANNEQFFGPGTRLTVL.

This clone was counted between two and nine times. The CDR3 DNA is TGTGCCAGCAGCTTAAGGCTGTCAGGGACAGAGACCCAGTACTTC. Protein product: CASSLRLSGTETQYF. This rearrangement joins TRBV7-6 to TRBJ2-5; D possibly uses TRBD1 or TRBD2 (5 bases each). Per germline, CDR1 SGHVS and CDR2 FNYEAQ. CDR3 length: 15 residues. Trimming took 2 bases from V and 4 from J, leaving 14 bases between them.

The gene calls are TRBV7-9 and TRBJ2-1; 8 nucleotides match TRBD1. The CDR3 runs to 17 residues. The trim removed 5 bases at V and 0 bases at J, leaving 9 bases unmatched. The germline V gene encodes CDR1 SEHNR and CDR2 FQNEAQ (reference sequence). The CDR3, as DNA: TGTGCCAGCAGCACCCGGGACAGGTTAAGCTCCTACAATGAGCAGTTCTTC. Amino acid sequence: CASSTRDRLSSYNEQFF.

This clone has just a few counts. The chain carries TRBV21-1 and TRBJ2-7; TRBD2 is the table's D call and was not checked against the DNA. TRBV21-1 is a listed pseudogene. The CDR3 length is 20 residues. CDR3 DNA: TGTGCCAGCAGCAGTACGACTAGCGGGAGGCCTCCTCGAGTAACCTACGAGCAGTACTTC. Amino acid sequence: CASSSTTSGRPPRVTYEQYF.

The chain links TRBV27 to TRBJ2-7; tentative D call: TRBD2 (6 bases). The germline CDR1 and CDR2 sequences are MNHEY and SMNVEV (reference sequence). Trimming shortened V by 4 bases and J by 6 bases, and 13 bases separated the two germline ends. CDR3 length: 13 residues. CDR3 residues: CASSYTGVTEQYF. The CDR3 DNA is TGTGCCAGCAGTTATACGGGAGTGACCGAGCAGTACTTC.

The rearrangement links TRBV6-5 to TRBJ2-7; 9 bases map to TRBD1. J was trimmed by 5 bases and V by 0 bases; bases with no gene match: 2. Germline V gene lookup returns CDR1 MNHEY and CDR2 SVGAGI. This CDR3 is 14 amino acids long. CDR3 sequence (DNA): TGTGCCAGCAGTTACTCTGGGACAGGGAACGAGCAGTACTTC. Its translation: CASSYSGTGNEQYF.

The CDR3 coding sequence is TGTGCCAGCAGCTGGGCGACAGGGAAGGAGCAGTACTTC. Amino acids: CASSWATGKEQYF. The genes are TRBV5-4 and TRBJ2-7; 7 nucleotides agree with TRBD1. Germline CDR1 SGHNT, CDR2 YYREEE (reference sequence). CDR3 length equals 13 residues. After removal of 3 bases from V and 7 bases from J, the junction contained 7 bases not matched to a gene.